This T cell receptor beta chain was identified in a study of blood T cell repertoires in COVID-19. The protocol was immunoSEQ multiplex PCR, while the TCRdb copy is restricted to in-frame clones and leaves out a portion. Among roughly 200,000 clones listed, about 87% were seen once. The TCR comes from a man aged 18 to 30 with acute COVID-19. Sequencing was performed on PBMCs or T cells enriched from blood (not recorded which).

The CDR3 here is CASSFQNTGELFF. The DNA for the CDR3 is TGTGCCAGCAGCTTCCAGAACACCGGGGAGCTGTTTTTT. The rearrangement links TRBV3-1 (or the pseudogene TRBV3-2) to TRBJ2-2; D unresolved. Germline V gene lookup returns CDR1 LGHDT and CDR2 YNNKEL (reference sequence). V gave up 5 bases and J gave up 1 base, with 5 bases separating them. The CDR3 is made up of 13 amino acids.